One and the same sample provided the 26 T cell receptor beta chains below, sequenced in a study of OX40 agonist ivuxolimab in advanced cancers. Assay: immunoSEQ multiplex PCR; the TCRdb copy retains only in-frame clones and omits some. The sample includes fewer than 50,000 clones, 60% to 85% of them seen just once. This specimen consisted of CD4+ or CD8+ T cells sorted from blood, obtained in a trial of the OX40 agonist ivuxolimab. All receptors come from an adult with an advanced solid tumor such as melanoma, head and neck, liver or kidney cancer.

This chain connects TRBV18 to TRBJ2-3, with TRBD2 identical over 9 bases. Germline CDR1 and CDR2: KGHSH and LQKENI. This CDR3 has 17 amino acids. J gave up 0 bases and V 3 bases, and 7 bases lay outside the gene matches. CDR3 protein: CASSPSRLAASTDTQYF. DNA of the CDR3: TGTGCCAGCTCACCTTCCAGACTAGCGGCTAGCACAGATACGCAGTATTTT.

CDR3 sequence reads: CASCQEGLAVTSTDTQYF. CDR3 nucleotide sequence: TGTGCCAGCTGTCAAGAGGGACTAGCGGTCACTAGCACAGATACGCAGTATTTT. The V gene is TRBV28, the J gene TRBJ2-3; 11 nucleotides agree with TRBD2. Germline V gene sequence: CDR1 MDHEN, CDR2 SYDVKM. The V segment lost 8 bases and the J segment 0 bases; nucleotides outside the gene matches: 13. The CDR3 is 18 amino acids.

This chain connects TRBV7-2 to TRBJ2-2; a possible D gene is TRBD1 (6 bases). Trimming left V 7 bases short and J 6 bases short, with 12 bases between. Germline-derived CDR1 and CDR2 are SGHTA and FQGNSA. CDR3 size: 13 residues. CDR3 sequence reads: CASNEWGPGELFF. The CDR3 nucleotides read TGTGCCAGCAACGAGTGGGGGCCCGGGGAGCTGTTTTTT.

CDR3 sequence (DNA): TGTGCCAGCAGTGAATGGTCCAAGGGAAGCTCCTACGAGCAGTACTTC. Its translation: CASSEWSKGSSYEQYF. The chain carries TRBV25-1 and TRBJ2-7; no definite D call. The CDR3 sequence is 16 residues long. The germline V and J ends were trimmed by 1 base and 0 bases, with 13 bases remaining between them. The germline CDR1 and CDR2 sequences are MGHDK and SYGVNS.

This clone appeared once. The chain uses TRBV28 and TRBJ1-4; 9 bases map to TRBD1. The CDR3 has 13 residues. V dropped 7 bases and J dropped 6; count of bases not matched to a gene: 3. In germline, CDR1 is MDHEN, CDR2 SYDVKM. The CDR3 DNA reads TGTGCCAGCAAGGGACAGGGTGATGAAAAACTGTTTTTT. Translating it yields CASKGQGDEKLFF. Filled out from reference TRBV28 and TRBJ1-4, the complete variable domain reads DVKVTQSSRYLVKRTGEKVFLECVQDMDHENMFWYRQDPGLGLRLIYFSYDVKMKEKGDIPEGYSVSREKKERFSLILESASTNQTSMYLCASKGQGDEKLFFGSGTQLSVL.

The rearrangement uses TRBV5-4 and TRBJ2-2; perhaps TRBD2 as D (5 bases). V lost 0 bases, J lost 5 bases, and 11 bases lay in between. Germline CDR1 SGHNT, CDR2 YYREEE (reference sequence). The CDR3 is 15 residues long. CDR3 sequence: CASSLARGGTGELFF. The DNA for the CDR3 is TGTGCCAGCAGCTTGGCACGGGGTGGGACCGGGGAGCTGTTTTTT.

This chain connects TRBV7-9 to TRBJ2-2, with 10 bases matching TRBD2. Germline CDR1 and CDR2: SEHNR and FQNEAQ (reference sequence). This CDR3 contains 16 residues. The junction had 6 bases not matched to a gene; V was cut back by 5 bases and J by 3 bases. CDR3 bases: TGTGCCAGCAGCCCGGGACTAGCGACCTACACCGGGGAGCTGTTTTTT. Translated: CASSPGLATYTGELFF. Together with reference TRBV7-9 and TRBJ2-2, the CDR3 gives the full variable domain: DTGVSQNPRHKITKRGQNVTFRCDPISEHNRLYWYRQTLGQGPEFLTYFQNEAQLEKSRLLSDRFSAERPKGSFSTLEIQRTEQGDSAMYLCASSPGLATYTGELFFGEGSRLTVL.

The V call is TRBV18, the J call TRBJ1-1; 8 bases match TRBD1. This CDR3 comprises 14 residues. The trim removed 6 bases at V and 1 base at J, leaving 4 bases unmatched. Germline V gene lookup returns CDR1 KGHSH and CDR2 LQKENI. The DNA of the CDR3 is TGTGCCAGCTCCCCCGGGACAGGGAACACTGAAGCTTTCTTT. Its translation is CASSPGTGNTEAFF.

The chain recombines TRBV7-2 with TRBJ1-2; 8 bases agree with TRBD1. The CDR3 totals 14 residues. The V segment lost 4 bases and the J segment 2 bases; nucleotides outside the gene matches: 3. Germline CDR1 reads SGHTA; CDR2 reads FQGNSA. CDR3 region: CASSSGGLNYGYTF. CDR3 nucleotide sequence: TGTGCCAGCAGCTCAGGGGGCTTAAACTATGGCTACACCTTC.

The rearrangement links TRBV6-5 to TRBJ2-1; D is perhaps TRBD2 (5 bases). The V end lost 2 bases, the J end lost 2 bases, and 13 bases lay between the germline ends. The CDR3 sequence is 16 residues long. Germline V CDR1 and CDR2: MNHEY, SVGAGI. The CDR3 sequence is CASSYRTRYPYNEQFF. CDR3 in DNA: TGTGCCAGCAGTTACCGGACTCGATATCCCTACAATGAGCAGTTCTTC.

The chain uses TRBV6-1 and TRBJ1-2, with TRBD1 as a possible D gene (6 bases). Trimming removed 8 bases from V and 14 bases from J, with 30 bases in between. This CDR3 is 15 amino acids long. Germline lookup yields CDR1 MNHNS and CDR2 SASEGT. The CDR3, as DNA: TGTGCCAGCTTACCACTTAAAACAGGGTCCCCGACCGGTACCTTC. This codes for CASLPLKTGSPTGTF.

The V and J genes are TRBV7-2 and TRBJ1-1, with D unresolved. CDR1 is SGHTA and CDR2 is FQGNSA in the germline V gene. The CDR3 runs 11 residues. The V gene lost 3 bases and the J gene lost 7 bases, with 6 bases spanning the gap. CDR3 nucleotide sequence: TGTGCCAGCAGCTTCGGGAGTGAAGCTTTCTTT. It encodes CASSFGSEAFF.

The CDR3 DNA is TGCAGCGTTGAAGTGGGAGGCGCTCAGCCCCAGCATTTT. Translated: CSVEVGGAQPQHF. The chain recombines TRBV29-1 with TRBJ1-5; D remains ambiguous. Per the germline V gene, CDR1 is SQVTM and CDR2 is ANQGSEA. V lost 1 base and J 6 bases, leaving 10 bases between the germline ends. The length of the CDR3 is 13 residues.

V and J are TRBV19 and TRBJ2-7, with 9 positions matching TRBD1. Germline V gene lookup returns CDR1 LNHDA and CDR2 SQIVND (reference sequence). J lost 5 bases, V lost 2 bases, and 7 bases had no gene match. This CDR3 spans 15 amino acids. The CDR3 here is CASSIITGTGNEQYF. Here the CDR3 DNA reads TGTGCCAGTAGTATAATTACCGGGACAGGGAACGAGCAGTACTTC.

The genes are TRBV2 and TRBJ2-1; D possibly corresponds to TRBD2 (6 bases). V was clipped by 2 bases and J by 9 bases, with 17 bases between them. Germline values: CDR1 SNHLY, CDR2 FYNNEI. The length of the CDR3 is 15 residues. The CDR3 sequence: CASSETGAAGGEQFF. CDR3 nucleotides: TGTGCCAGCAGTGAAACCGGGGCCGCCGGGGGTGAGCAGTTCTTC. Looking up the rest from reference TRBV2 and TRBJ2-1 gives the full variable domain: EPEVTQTPSHQVTQMGQEVILRCVPISNHLYFYWYRQILGQKVEFLVSFYNNEISEKSEIFDDQFSVERPDGSNFTLKIRSTKLEDSAMYFCASSETGAAGGEQFFGPGTRLTVL.

The V gene is TRBV28, the J gene TRBJ2-1; TRBD2 is a possible D gene (6 bases). There are 15 residues in the CDR3. V was trimmed by 7 bases and J by 3 bases, leaving 16 bases between them. CDR1 and CDR2 (germline): MDHEN, SYDVKM. CDR3 region: CASIGRGSYYNEQFF. The CDR3 nucleotides are TGTGCCAGCATCGGGCGGGGAAGTTACTACAATGAGCAGTTCTTC.

This rearrangement joins TRBV7-2 to TRBJ2-7; 10 bases map to TRBD1. V was clipped by 6 bases and J by 7 bases; unmatched bases: 6. Germline V gene data show CDR1 as SGHTA and CDR2 as FQGNSA. The CDR3 consists of 13 residues. CDR3 residues: CASRVGTGVEQYF. In DNA, the CDR3 is TGTGCCAGCAGGGTGGGGACAGGGGTTGAGCAGTACTTC.

V usage is TRBV25-1 and J usage is TRBJ2-1; the D is unclear. CDR1 and CDR2 (germline): MGHDK, SYGVNS. V lost 3 bases and J lost 0, with 12 bases in between. The CDR3 extends over 16 amino acids. This CDR3 is CASSDIGPSSYNEQFF. In DNA, the CDR3 is TGTGCCAGCAGTGACATCGGCCCTAGCTCCTACAATGAGCAGTTCTTC.

The chain employs TRBV19 and TRBJ2-6; a possible D gene is TRBD2 (5 bases). Per germline, CDR1 LNHDA and CDR2 SQIVND (reference sequence). The CDR3 consists of 16 residues. V was clipped by 3 bases and J by 0 bases, with 9 bases between them. CDR3 DNA: TGTGCCAGTAGTATTACGGGGTACTCTGGGGCCAACGTCCTGACTTTC. Its translation: CASSITGYSGANVLTF.

V usage is TRBV6-1 and J usage is TRBJ1-1, with TRBD1 matching 7 bases. With 2 bases clipped from V and 0 bases from J, the junction kept 3 bases outside the gene matches. Germline V gene data show CDR1 as MNHNS and CDR2 as SASEGT. The CDR3 is 15 amino acids. CDR3 in amino acids: CASSEPGQMNTEAFF. The DNA for the CDR3 is TGTGCCAGCAGTGAACCGGGACAGATGAACACTGAAGCTTTCTTT.

The CDR3 DNA follows: TGTGCCATCAGGCTACAGGGGGCGGGCACTGAAGCTTTCTTT. Translation gives CAIRLQGAGTEAFF. The chain carries TRBV10-3 and TRBJ1-1; 9 nucleotides match TRBD1. The germline CDR1 and CDR2 sequences are ENHRY and SYGVKD. V shed 6 bases and J 4 bases; nucleotides not matched to a gene: 6. This CDR3 has 14 residues.

This sequence joins TRBV5-4 and TRBJ2-7, with D possibly being TRBD1 or TRBD2 (5 bases each). The CDR3 is made up of 13 amino acids. The germline CDR1 and CDR2 sequences are SGHNT and YYREEE (reference sequence). With 4 bases removed from V and 6 bases from J, the gap between germline ends came to 14 bases. CDR3 sequence: CASSAGTKGEQYF. CDR3 DNA sequence: TGTGCCAGCAGCGCCGGGACCAAAGGCGAGCAGTACTTC.

Only a few counts were recorded for this clone. V is TRBV11-2 and J is TRBJ1-1; D call uncertain. This CDR3 has 13 amino acids. V lost 1 base and J lost 0, with 3 bases in between. Germline assignment: CDR1 SGHAT and CDR2 FQNNGV. CDR3 in amino acids: CASSLAVNTEAFF. The CDR3, as DNA: TGTGCCAGCAGCTTAGCTGTGAACACTGAAGCTTTCTTT.

The chain employs TRBV4-3 and TRBJ2-2; D not certain. Germline values: CDR1 LGHNA, CDR2 YSLEER. V lost 3 bases, J lost 5 bases, and 10 bases lay in between. CDR3 size: 14 residues. CDR3 nucleotides: TGCGCCAGCAGCCATTTGATGCAGACCGGGGAGCTGTTTTTT. Encoded protein: CASSHLMQTGELFF.

The rearrangement joins TRBV14 to TRBJ1-1; weak D call: TRBD1 (6 bases). Germline lookup yields CDR1 SGHDN and CDR2 FVKESK. V dropped 2 bases and J dropped 5 bases, with 9 bases sitting between them. This CDR3 has 13 residues. CDR3 amino acids: CASSQQGTTEAFF. CDR3 nucleotides: TGTGCCAGCAGCCAACAGGGGACAACTGAAGCTTTCTTT.

CDR3 bases: TGTGCCAGCAGCTTAGGGACGCGGACGGTTACTGAAGCTTTCTTT. As protein: CASSLGTRTVTEAFF. The chain is built from TRBV7-9 and TRBJ1-1; D gene unclear. CDR3 length: 15 residues. Germline loops: CDR1 SEHNR, CDR2 FQNEAQ (reference sequence). With 1 base removed from V and 5 bases from J, the gap between germline ends came to 14 bases. Looking up the rest from reference TRBV7-9 and TRBJ1-1 gives the full variable domain: DTGVSQNPRHKITKRGQNVTFRCDPISEHNRLYWYRQTLGQGPEFLTYFQNEAQLEKSRLLSDRFSAERPKGSFSTLEIQRTEQGDSAMYLCASSLGTRTVTEAFFGQGTRLTVV.